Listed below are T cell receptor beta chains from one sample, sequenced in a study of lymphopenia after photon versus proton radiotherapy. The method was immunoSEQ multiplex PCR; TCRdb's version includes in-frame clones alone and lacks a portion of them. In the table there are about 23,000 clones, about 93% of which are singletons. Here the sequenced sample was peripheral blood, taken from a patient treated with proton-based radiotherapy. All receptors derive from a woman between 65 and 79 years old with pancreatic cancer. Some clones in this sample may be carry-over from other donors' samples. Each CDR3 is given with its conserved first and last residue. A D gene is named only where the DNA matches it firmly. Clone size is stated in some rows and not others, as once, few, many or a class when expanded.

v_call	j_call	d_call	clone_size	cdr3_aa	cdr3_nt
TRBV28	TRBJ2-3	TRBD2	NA	CASSTRLAGADAQYF	TGTGCCAGCAGCACCCGACTAGCGGGAGCAGATGCGCAGTATTTT
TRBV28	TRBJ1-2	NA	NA	CASSLGGGQGNYGYTF	TGTGCCAGCAGTTTAGGAGGGGGGCAGGGAAACTATGGCTACACCTTC
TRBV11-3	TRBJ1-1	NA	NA	CASSLAPGGTEAFF	TGTGCCAGCAGCTTAGCCCCTGGGGGCACTGAAGCTTTCTTT
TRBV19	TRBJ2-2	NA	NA	CATSGRDNTGELFF	TGTGCCACTTCGGGACGGGACAACACCGGGGAGCTGTTTTTT
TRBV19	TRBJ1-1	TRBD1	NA	CASSSTGANTEAFF	TGTGCCAGTAGTTCAACAGGGGCGAACACTGAAGCTTTCTTT
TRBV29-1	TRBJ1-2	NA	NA	CSVEDQTVMNYGYTF	TGCAGCGTTGAGGACCAGACAGTTATGAACTATGGCTACACCTTC
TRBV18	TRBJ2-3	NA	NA	CASSPRQTDTQYF	TGTGCCAGCTCACCACGACAGACAGATACGCAGTATTTT
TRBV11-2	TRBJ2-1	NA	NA	CASSLMSDSYNEQFF	TGTGCCAGCAGCTTAATGAGCGATTCCTACAATGAGCAGTTCTTC
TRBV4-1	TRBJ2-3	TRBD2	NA	CASSPQAGTSTDTQYF	TGCGCCAGCAGCCCTCAAGCGGGAACTAGCACAGATACGCAGTATTTT
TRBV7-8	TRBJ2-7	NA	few	CASSLDYEQYF	TGTGCCAGCAGCTTAGACTACGAGCAGTACTTC
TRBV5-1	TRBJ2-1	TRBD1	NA	CASSPTGGLNNEQFF	TGCGCCAGCAGCCCCACAGGGGGCCTAAACAATGAGCAGTTCTTC
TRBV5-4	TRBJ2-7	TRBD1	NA	CASSQRQGEAYEQYF	TGTGCCAGCAGTCAGAGACAGGGCGAGGCCTACGAGCAGTACTTC
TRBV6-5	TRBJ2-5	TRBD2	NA	CASSRMVAGEETQYF	TGTGCCAGCAGTCGAATGGTGGCGGGGGAAGAGACCCAGTACTTC
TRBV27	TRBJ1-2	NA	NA	CATQGRRGYTF	TGTGCCACCCAGGGTCGGCGGGGCTACACCTTC
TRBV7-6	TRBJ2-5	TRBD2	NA	CASSPQGLADQETQYF	TGTGCCAGCAGCCCTCAAGGACTAGCGGATCAAGAGACCCAGTACTTC
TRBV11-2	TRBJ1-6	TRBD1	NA	CASSLGAGQGNSPLHF	TGTGCCAGCAGCTTAGGAGCCGGACAGGGGAATTCACCCCTCCACTTT
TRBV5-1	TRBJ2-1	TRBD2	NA	CASRQGLAGAYNEQFF	TGCGCCAGCAGACAAGGACTAGCGGGAGCCTACAATGAGCAGTTCTTC
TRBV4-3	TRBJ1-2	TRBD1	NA	CASSQPGQGYGYTF	TGCGCCAGCAGCCAACCGGGACAGGGGTATGGCTACACCTTC
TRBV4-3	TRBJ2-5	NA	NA	CASSQDTGKETQYF	TGCGCCAGCAGCCAAGACACAGGGAAAGAGACCCAGTACTTC
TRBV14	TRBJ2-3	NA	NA	CASSQAGQTVTQYF	TGTGCCAGCAGCCAAGCTGGCCAGACAGTTACGCAGTATTTT
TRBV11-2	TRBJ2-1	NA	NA	CASSLAGVSNEQFF	TGTGCCAGCAGCTTAGCGGGAGTCAGTAATGAGCAGTTCTTC
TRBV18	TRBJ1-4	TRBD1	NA	CASSPTGTNEKLFF	TGTGCCAGCTCACCGACAGGGACTAATGAAAAACTGTTTTTT
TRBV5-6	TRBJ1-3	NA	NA	CASSLAGGNTIYF	TGTGCCAGCAGCTTGGCCGGAGGAAACACCATATATTTT
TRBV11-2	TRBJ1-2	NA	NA	CASSFGLNYGYTF	TGTGCCAGCAGCTTCGGACTTAACTATGGCTACACCTTC
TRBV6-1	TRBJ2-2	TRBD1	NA	CASSALTGVGHTGELFF	TGTGCCAGCAGTGCCCTAACAGGGGTTGGTCACACCGGGGAGCTGTTTTTT
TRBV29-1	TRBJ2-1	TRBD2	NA	CSAVAGTSYNEQFF	TGCAGCGCCGTAGCGGGAACCTCCTACAATGAGCAGTTCTTC
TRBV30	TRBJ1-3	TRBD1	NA	CAWSLRTGRGNTIYF	TGTGCCTGGAGCCTAAGGACAGGGCGGGGAAACACCATATATTTT
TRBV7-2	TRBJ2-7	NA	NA	CASSLLGDSGEQYF	TGTGCCAGCAGCTTATTGGGGGACTCCGGGGAGCAGTACTTC
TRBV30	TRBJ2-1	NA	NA	CAWRGLQIYNEQFF	TGTGCCTGGAGGGGACTCCAAATCTACAATGAGCAGTTCTTC
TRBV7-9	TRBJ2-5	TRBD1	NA	CASSFAGQGLETQYF	TGTGCCAGCAGCTTTGCGGGACAGGGTCTAGAGACCCAGTACTTC
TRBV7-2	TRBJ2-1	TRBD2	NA	CASTPGLAYNEQFF	TGTGCCAGCACTCCGGGACTAGCCTACAATGAGCAGTTCTTC
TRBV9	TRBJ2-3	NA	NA	CASSPSSSTDTQYF	TGTGCCAGCAGCCCCTCCTCCAGTACAGATACGCAGTATTTT
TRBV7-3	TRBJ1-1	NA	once	CASSLEGDTEAFF	TGTGCCAGCAGCTTAGAAGGAGACACTGAAGCTTTCTTT
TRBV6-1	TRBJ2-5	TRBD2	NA	CASSRTSEETQYF	TGTGCCAGCAGCAGGACTAGCGAGGAGACCCAGTACTTC
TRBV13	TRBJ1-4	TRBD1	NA	CASSRGQENEKLFF	TGTGCCAGCAGCCGAGGACAGGAAAATGAAAAACTGTTTTTT
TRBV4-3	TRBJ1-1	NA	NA	CASSQEPADSEPRAFF	TGCGCCAGCAGCCAAGAACCTGCGGACAGCGAACCTAGAGCTTTCTTT
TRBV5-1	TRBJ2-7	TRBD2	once	CASSLAPSGIGEEQYF	TGCGCCAGCAGCTTGGCACCTAGCGGGATTGGCGAGGAGCAGTACTTC
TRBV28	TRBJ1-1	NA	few	CASSLLGGTEAFF	TGTGCCAGCAGTTTATTAGGGGGCACTGAAGCTTTCTTT
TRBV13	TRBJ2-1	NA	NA	CASSHTGGSYNEQFF	TGTGCCAGCAGCCACACCGGGGGCTCCTACAATGAGCAGTTCTTC
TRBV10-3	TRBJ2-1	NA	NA	CAISESGGGRGYNEQFF	TGTGCCATCAGTGAGTCCGGGGGCGGTAGAGGCTACAATGAGCAGTTCTTC
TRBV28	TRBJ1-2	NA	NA	CASRAGTQGGYTF	TGTGCCAGCAGAGCCGGGACCCAGGGTGGCTACACCTTC
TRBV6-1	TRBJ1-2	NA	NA	CASQDSSGGYTF	TGTGCCAGCCAAGACAGCTCGGGGGGCTACACCTTC
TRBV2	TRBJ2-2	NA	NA	CASRTNRNTGELFF	TGTGCCAGCAGAACCAACAGGAACACCGGGGAGCTGTTTTTT
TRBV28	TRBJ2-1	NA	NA	CASRTRDPLYNEQFF	TGTGCCAGCAGAACCCGGGATCCCTTGTACAATGAGCAGTTCTTC
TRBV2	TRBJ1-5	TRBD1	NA	CASGGDRGRNQPQHF	TGTGCCAGCGGGGGGGACAGGGGTCGCAATCAGCCCCAGCATTTT
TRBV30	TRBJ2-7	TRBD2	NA	CAWSDWREVTYEQYF	TGTGCCTGGAGTGACTGGCGGGAGGTTACCTACGAGCAGTACTTC
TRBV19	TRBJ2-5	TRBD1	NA	CATSGTGGSETQYF	TGTGCCACCTCCGGGACAGGGGGTTCCGAGACCCAGTACTTC
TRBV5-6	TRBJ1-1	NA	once	CASSLGLVGTEAFF	TGTGCCAGCAGCCTGGGACTTGTGGGCACTGAAGCTTTCTTT
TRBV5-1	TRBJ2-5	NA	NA	CASREGIQETQYF	TGCGCCAGCAGGGAGGGGATCCAAGAGACCCAGTACTTC
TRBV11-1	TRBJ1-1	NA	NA	CASSLAPGDTEAFF	TGTGCCAGCAGCTTAGCTCCGGGGGACACTGAAGCTTTCTTT
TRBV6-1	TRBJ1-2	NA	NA	CASSEADGSNYGYTF	TGTGCCAGCAGTGAAGCCGACGGATCTAACTATGGCTACACCTTC
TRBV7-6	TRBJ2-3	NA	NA	CASSQKGKGGSLDTQYF	TGTGCCAGCAGCCAAAAAGGAAAGGGAGGAAGCTTAGATACGCAGTATTTT
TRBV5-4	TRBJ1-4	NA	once	CASSLGGQGNEKLFF	TGTGCCAGCAGCTTGGGGGGGCAGGGTAATGAAAAACTGTTTTTT
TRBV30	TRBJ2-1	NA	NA	CAWSPRGGNEQFF	TGTGCCTGGAGCCCTAGAGGGGGCAATGAGCAGTTCTTC
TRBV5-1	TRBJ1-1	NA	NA	CASSLQTGRTEAFF	TGCGCCAGCAGCTTACAAACAGGTAGGACTGAAGCTTTCTTT
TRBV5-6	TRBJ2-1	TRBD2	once	CASSLFTTSGFGEQFF	TGTGCCAGCAGCTTGTTCACGACTAGCGGGTTCGGGGAGCAGTTCTTC